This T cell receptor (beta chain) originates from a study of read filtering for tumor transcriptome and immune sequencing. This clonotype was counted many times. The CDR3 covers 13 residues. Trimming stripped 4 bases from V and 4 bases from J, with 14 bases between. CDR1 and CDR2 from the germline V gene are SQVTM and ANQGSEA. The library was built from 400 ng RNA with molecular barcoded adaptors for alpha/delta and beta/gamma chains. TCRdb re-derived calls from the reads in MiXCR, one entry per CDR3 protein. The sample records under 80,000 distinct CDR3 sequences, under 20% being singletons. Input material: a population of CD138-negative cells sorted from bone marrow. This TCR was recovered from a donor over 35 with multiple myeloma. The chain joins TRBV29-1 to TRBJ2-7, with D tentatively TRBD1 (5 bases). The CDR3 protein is CSVGQSTGYEQYF. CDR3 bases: TGCAGCGTTGGACAGTCTACCGGGTACGAGCAGTACTTC.